The 20 T cell receptor beta chains below were found in one sample sequenced in a study of shared clonotypes between healthy human individuals. Sequencing was performed with immunoSEQ multiplex PCR; in TCRdb, only in-frame clones are kept and a portion is missing. The sample lists about 1.1 million clones, 60% to 85% occurring once. The sample taken for sequencing was memory CD4+ T cells from PBMCs. Subset here: CD45RA-negative fraction. The origin of the receptors is a man aged 18 to 29 in good health. Some clones in this sample may be carry-over from other donors' samples.

DNA for the CDR3: TGTGCCAGCAGCTCTGATGGCACTGAAGCTTTCTTT. As protein: CASSSDGTEAFF. This rearrangement joins TRBV4-2 to TRBJ1-1; the D is unclear. This CDR3 contains 12 residues. The germline V and J ends were trimmed by 5 bases and 4 bases, with 8 bases remaining between them. The germline V gene has CDR1 LGHNA and CDR2 YNFKEQ.

The CDR3 nucleotides read TGTGCCTGGGCTAGAGGGACTCGAGGCACAGATACGCAGTATTTT. Translated: CAWARGTRGTDTQYF. The V gene is TRBV30, the J gene TRBJ2-3; D is possibly TRBD2 (6 bases). V was pared by 5 bases and J by 1 base, with 16 bases between. In germline, CDR1 is GTSNPN, CDR2 SVGIG (reference sequence). There are 15 residues in the CDR3.

The V and J genes are TRBV6-1 and TRBJ2-7; D is uncertain. Trimming removed 0 bases at V and 1 base at J, with 7 bases between. The CDR3 covers 14 residues. CDR1 is MNHNS and CDR2 is SASEGT in the germline V gene. DNA of the CDR3: TGTGCCAGCAGTGAAGCTCCCCCTTCCTACGAGCAGTACTTC. As protein: CASSEAPPSYEQYF.

V is TRBV7-2 and J is TRBJ2-1; 10 bases are shared with TRBD2. The V and J ends lost 2 bases and 2 bases, in that order; junction bases with no gene match: 0. Germline V gene data show CDR1 as SGHTA and CDR2 as FQGNSA. The CDR3 has 15 residues. Written as DNA, the CDR3 is TGTGCCAGCAGCTTAAGCGGGAGGGCCTACAATGAGCAGTTCTTC. Amino acid sequence: CASSLSGRAYNEQFF.

The chain uses TRBV6-1 and TRBJ1-5; no clear D. Looked up from germline, CDR1 is MNHNS and CDR2 is SASEGT. The CDR3 covers 15 residues. V lost 2 bases and J lost 0, with 8 bases in between. The CDR3 loop reads CASSEPSYSNQPQHF. The DNA for the CDR3 is TGTGCCAGCAGTGAACCCAGCTATAGCAATCAGCCCCAGCATTTT.

The CDR3 sequence: CAWRFSGSPDTQYF. DNA of the CDR3: TGTGCCTGGAGGTTCTCCGGGTCACCAGATACGCAGTATTTT. The V and J genes are TRBV30 and TRBJ2-3; no clear D. The germline gives CDR1 GTSNPN, CDR2 SVGIG (reference sequence). The germline V and J ends were trimmed by 3 bases and 4 bases, with 14 bases remaining between them. The CDR3 runs 14 residues.

The V call is TRBV28, the J call TRBJ1-1; D uncertain. Germline loops: CDR1 MDHEN, CDR2 SYDVKM. The length of the CDR3 is 13 residues. Trimming stripped 9 bases from V and 5 bases from J, with 16 bases between. CDR3 residues: CASTPRRQTEAFF. The CDR3 DNA reads as TGTGCCAGTACTCCGAGGAGGCAGACTGAAGCTTTCTTT.

In this sample, this clone turned up many times. V usage is TRBV5-1 and J usage is TRBJ2-5; the match to TRBD2 covers 13 bases. J was trimmed by 4 bases and V by 0 bases; bases with no gene match: 3. CDR3 length: 16 amino acids. In germline, CDR1 is SGHRS, CDR2 YFSETQ. The CDR3 loop reads CASSLELAGGGETQYF. The CDR3 DNA is TGCGCCAGCAGCTTGGAACTAGCGGGAGGGGGAGAGACCCAGTACTTC.

J is TRBJ2-2 and V is TRBV11-2, with TRBD1 matching over 8 bases. The ends lost 5 bases at V and 0 bases at J; junction bases unmatched: 8. Germline CDR1 is SGHAT and CDR2 is FQNNGV. The length of the CDR3 is 17 residues. Here the CDR3 DNA reads TGTGCCAGCAGCAATCCGACCAGGGGGCCGAACACCGGGGAGCTGTTTTTT. Its protein product is CASSNPTRGPNTGELFF.

This rearrangement joins TRBV6-5 to TRBJ2-7; 7 nucleotides line up with TRBD1. The CDR3 is 16 residues long. With V trimmed by 0 bases and J by 4 bases, 9 bases remained unmatched. Germline CDR1 and CDR2: MNHEY and SVGAGI. CDR3 bases: TGTGCCAGCAGTTACTCGCGACAGGGCGTTGGATACGAGCAGTACTTC. This encodes CASSYSRQGVGYEQYF.

The V and J genes are TRBV12-5 and TRBJ1-2, with TRBD1 matching 8 bases. Germline values: CDR1 LGHNT, CDR2 FRNRAP. With V trimmed by 1 base and J by 10 bases, 2 bases remained unmatched. CDR3 length: 12 amino acids. CDR3 amino acids: CASGLEDRDYTF. As DNA, the CDR3 is TGTGCTAGTGGTTTGGAGGACAGGGACTACACCTTC.

The chain joins TRBV27 to TRBJ2-5, with D hard to call. This CDR3 contains 14 residues. V lost 1 base, J lost 2 bases, and 8 bases lay in between. Per the germline V gene, CDR1 is MNHEY and CDR2 is SMNVEV (reference sequence). CDR3 coding DNA: TGTGCCAGCAGTTTATACGACGGGCAAGAGACCCAGTACTTC. Amino acids: CASSLYDGQETQYF.

The chain recombines TRBV5-4 with TRBJ2-7, with TRBD2 as a possible D gene (7 bases). Germline V CDR1 and CDR2: SGHNT, YYREEE (reference sequence). This CDR3 has 14 residues. Trimming took off 2 bases at V and 5 bases at J, with 14 bases between the two ends. The CDR3 DNA follows: TGTGCCAGCAGCTTAGGGGGACTACGCGACGAGCAGTACTTC. Protein sequence: CASSLGGLRDEQYF.

The chain is built from TRBV30 and TRBJ2-3; possibly TRBD1 for D (5 bases). Between the trimmed V and J ends, which lost 2 bases and 4 bases, there was a span of 10 bases. The CDR3 runs to 13 residues. CDR1 is GTSNPN and CDR2 is SVGIG in the germline V gene (reference sequence). The CDR3 region is CAWSRTGPDTQYF. For the CDR3, the DNA is TGTGCCTGGAGTAGAACAGGCCCAGATACGCAGTATTTT.

This clone has ten or more counts. The CDR3: CASRPLDSLYNEQFF. Written as DNA, the CDR3 is TGTGCCAGCAGACCATTGGACTCCCTCTACAATGAGCAGTTCTTC. The rearrangement uses TRBV5-6 and TRBJ2-1; possibly TRBD2 for D (5 bases). The ends were cut back, 5 bases at V and 3 bases at J, with 15 bases in the middle. The germline CDR1 and CDR2 sequences are SGHDT and YYEEEE. The CDR3 has 15 residues.

The rearrangement joins TRBV5-4 to TRBJ2-1; 8 bases agree with TRBD2. Germline V gene sequence: CDR1 SGHNT, CDR2 YYREEE (reference sequence). CDR3 size: 16 residues. J was trimmed by 0 bases and V by 6 bases; bases with no gene match: 8. The CDR3 region is CASTRGGGSSYNEQFF. The DNA for the CDR3 is TGTGCCAGCACCCGGGGGGGCGGGAGCTCCTACAATGAGCAGTTCTTC. The whole variable domain, remainder taken from reference TRBV5-4 and TRBJ2-1, is ETGVTQSPTHLIKTRGQQVTLRCSSQSGHNTVSWYQQALGQGPQFIFQYYREEENGRGNFPPRFSGLQFPNYSSELNVNALELDDSALYLCASTRGGGSSYNEQFFGPGTRLTVL.

Notes on this clone: Other DNA sequences of this sample code for an identical CDR3. This chain joins TRBV5-1 and TRBJ2-1; TRBD1 might be the D (6 bases). The CDR3 length is 15 residues. The V end lost 0 bases, the J end lost 4 bases, and 11 bases lay between the germline ends. In germline, CDR1 is SGHRS, CDR2 YFSETQ. This CDR3 is CASSLGQGSYNEQFF. DNA for the CDR3: TGCGCCAGCAGCTTGGGGCAGGGGAGTTACAATGAGCAGTTCTTC.

This chain links TRBV27 with TRBJ1-4, with D possibly TRBD1 on 6 matching bases. The CDR3 totals 14 residues. CDR1 and CDR2 from the germline V gene are MNHEY and SMNVEV (reference sequence). Trimming shortened V by 5 bases and J by 8 bases, and 15 bases separated the two germline ends. Here the CDR3 DNA reads TGTGCCAGCAGTCCCTGGGGGGCGGGGGAAAAACTGTTTTTT. Encoded protein: CASSPWGAGEKLFF. Together with reference TRBV27 and TRBJ1-4, the CDR3 gives the full variable domain: EAQVTQNPRYLITVTGKKLTVTCSQNMNHEYMSWYRQDPGLGLRQIYYSMNVEVTDKGDVPEGYKVSRKEKRNFPLILESPSPNQTSLYFCASSPWGAGEKLFFGSGTQLSVL.

The chain is built from TRBV6-6 and TRBJ2-1, with TRBD1 matching 11 bases. From germline, CDR1 is MNHNY and CDR2 SVGAGI (reference sequence). The CDR3 covers 14 residues. The trim removed 6 bases at V and 8 bases at J, leaving 6 bases unmatched. In DNA form, the CDR3 reads TGTGCCAGCAGGTCCAGGACAGGGGGCCATGAGCAGTTCTTC. It is translated as CASRSRTGGHEQFF.

Points on this clone: A far larger clone is one base from this, pointing to a likely read error. The chain carries TRBV30 and TRBJ2-1; D uncertain. This CDR3 contains 12 residues. Germline CDR1 and CDR2: GTSNPN and SVGIG (reference sequence). The CDR3 loop reads CARSDTSPEQFF. The CDR3 coding sequence is TGTGCCCGGAGTGACACGAGCCCTGAGCAGTTCTTC.